This T cell receptor beta chain originates from a study of regulatory T cells in long-lasting Graves disease. General study points: Whereas new patients shared about a thousand public clonotypes, persistent patients shared more, at 2,741. The study found TRBV28, TRBJ1-2 and TRBJ2-5 favored in persistent disease.

Time point reported: persistent/refractory GD, antithyroid drugs over 5 years with positive TRAb. From RNA extracted from PBMCs, the TCR library was made. The CDR3 runs to 14 residues. The ends were cut back, 7 bases at V and 4 bases at J, with 16 bases in the middle. The germline V gene encodes CDR1 GTSNPN and CDR2 SVGIG (reference sequence). Both iRepertoire HTBI primers and Arm-PCR of CDR3 regions were used to build the TCR beta libraries. TCRdb ran MiXCR on the multiplex PCR reads and lists one entry per CDR3 protein. The profile shows a few hundred thousand distinct CDR3 sequences, 20% to 25% of them singletons. About this clonotype itself: Its antigen is still unknown.

The material sequenced was peripheral blood mononuclear cells (PBMCs), taken when the disease was refractory, from a patient treated with antithyroid drugs. The chain combines TRBV30 with TRBJ2-2, with D maybe TRBD2 (6 bases). The origin of this receptor is a woman in her thirties or forties with Graves disease. CDR3 loop: CALEGPKITGELFF. In nucleotides, the CDR3 is TGTGCCTTGGAGGGACCGAAGATCACCGGGGAGCTGTTTTTT.